The next 4 T cell receptor beta chains were all read from a single sample in a study of T cell repertoires in cytomegalovirus infection. TCRdb re-derived calls from the reads in MiXCR, one entry per CDR3 protein. The data hold more than 95,000 distinct CDR3 sequences, with roughly a third observed a single time. The antigens these receptors bind are not known. The input for sequencing was CD8+ T cells from cultured PBMCs, taken from culture after CMV antigen stimulation. The receptors come from a human donor in good health (CMV status not recorded). Some clones in this sample may be carry-over from other donors' samples.

This clonotype was seen ten or more times. The chain carries TRBV5-5 and TRBJ2-7; no clear D gene. Trimming cost V 4 bases and J 5 bases, with 7 bases left between them. The CDR3 is 11 residues long. CDR1 and CDR2 from the germline V gene are SGHKS and YYEKEE (reference sequence). CDR3 DNA sequence: TGTGCCAGCAGCACCCAACACGAGCAGTACTTC. It codes for CASSTQHEQYF.

The rearrangement links TRBV6-2 or TRBV6-3 to TRBJ1-1, with a tentative D call TRBD1 (6 bases). The germline gives CDR1 MNHEY, CDR2 SVGEGT. V was cut by 7 bases and J by 4 bases, with 13 bases left in between. This CDR3 has 13 residues. This CDR3 is CASTDSWGTEAFF. The CDR3 DNA reads TGTGCCAGCACGGACAGTTGGGGCACTGAAGCTTTCTTT.

The chain recombines TRBV7-3 with TRBJ2-5; 8 positions agree with TRBD2. This CDR3 is 14 amino acids long. Germline CDR1 SGHTA, CDR2 FQGTGA. Losses at the gene ends were 5 bases for V and 5 bases for J; bases not matched to a gene: 7. Here the CDR3 reads CASSPGTRRETQYF. The DNA of the CDR3 is TGTGCCAGCAGCCCCGGGACTAGGAGGGAGACCCAGTACTTC.

The chain has TRBV12-3 or TRBV12-4 and TRBJ2-1; D possibly uses TRBD1 or TRBD2 (6 bases each). The ends were cut back, 1 base at V and 2 bases at J, with 30 bases in the middle. The CDR3 extends over 22 amino acids. CDR3 coding DNA: TGTGCCAGCAGTTTAGGAGGTTGGGGGGCGGGTCAAGGTGCGAGGACCTACAATGAGCAGTTCTTC. Protein product: CASSLGGWGAGQGARTYNEQFF.